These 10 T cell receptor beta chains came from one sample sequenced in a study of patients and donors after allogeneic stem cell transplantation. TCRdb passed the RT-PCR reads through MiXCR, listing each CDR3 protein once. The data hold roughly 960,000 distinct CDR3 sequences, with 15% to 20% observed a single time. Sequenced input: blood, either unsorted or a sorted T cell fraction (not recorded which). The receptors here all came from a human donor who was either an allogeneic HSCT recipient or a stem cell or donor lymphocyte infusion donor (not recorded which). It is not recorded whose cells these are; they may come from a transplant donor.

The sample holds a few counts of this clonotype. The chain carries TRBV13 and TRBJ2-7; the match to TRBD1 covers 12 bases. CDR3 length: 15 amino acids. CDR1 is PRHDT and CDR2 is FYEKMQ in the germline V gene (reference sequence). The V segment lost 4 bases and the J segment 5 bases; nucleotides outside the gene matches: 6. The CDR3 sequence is CASSSSGTGGDEQYF. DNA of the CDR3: TGTGCCAGCAGCTCCTCCGGGACAGGGGGCGACGAGCAGTACTTC.

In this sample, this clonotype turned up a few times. CDR3 protein: CSARDRRGRYEQYF. The CDR3 DNA reads as TGCAGTGCTAGGGACAGGCGTGGGCGCTACGAGCAGTACTTC. The chain couples TRBV20-1 to TRBJ2-7; 7 bases map to TRBD1. The germline V gene encodes CDR1 DFQATT and CDR2 SNEGSKA (reference sequence). The CDR3 is made up of 14 amino acids. Trimming removed 3 bases from V and 3 bases from J; junction bases left unmatched: 8.

CDR3 nucleotide sequence: TGTGCCAGCACACCCCTCGGAAATGAGCAGTTCTTC. Its translation: CASTPLGNEQFF. This chain uses TRBV12-3 or TRBV12-4 with TRBJ2-1; D ambiguous. The CDR3 contains 12 residues. V was trimmed by 7 bases and J by 7 bases, leaving 11 bases between them.

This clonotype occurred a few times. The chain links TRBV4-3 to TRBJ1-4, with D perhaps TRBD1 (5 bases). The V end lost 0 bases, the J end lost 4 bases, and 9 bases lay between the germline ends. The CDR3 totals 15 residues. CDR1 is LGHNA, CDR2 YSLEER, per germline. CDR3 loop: CASSQDARDNEKLFF. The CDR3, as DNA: TGCGCCAGCAGCCAAGATGCCAGGGATAATGAAAAACTGTTTTTT.

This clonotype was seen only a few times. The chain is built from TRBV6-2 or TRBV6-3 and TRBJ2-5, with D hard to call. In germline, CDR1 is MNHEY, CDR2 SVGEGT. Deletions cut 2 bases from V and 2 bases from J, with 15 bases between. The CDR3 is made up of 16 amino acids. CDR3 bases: TGTGCCAGCAGTTACGCTAGGCAGATCCAACAAGAGACCCAGTACTTC. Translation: CASSYARQIQQETQYF.

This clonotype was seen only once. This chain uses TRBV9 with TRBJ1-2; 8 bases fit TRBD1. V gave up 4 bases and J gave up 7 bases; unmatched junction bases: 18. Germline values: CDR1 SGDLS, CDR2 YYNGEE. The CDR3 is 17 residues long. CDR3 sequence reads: CASSPRQGRPSTSGYTF. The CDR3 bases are TGTGCCAGCAGCCCACGACAGGGGCGCCCCAGTACTAGTGGCTACACCTTC.

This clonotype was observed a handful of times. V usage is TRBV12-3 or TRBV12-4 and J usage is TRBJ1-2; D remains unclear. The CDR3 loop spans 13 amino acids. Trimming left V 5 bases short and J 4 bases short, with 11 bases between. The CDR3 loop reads CASSRAGFYGYTF. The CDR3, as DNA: TGTGCCAGCAGTCGAGCGGGTTTCTATGGCTACACCTTC.

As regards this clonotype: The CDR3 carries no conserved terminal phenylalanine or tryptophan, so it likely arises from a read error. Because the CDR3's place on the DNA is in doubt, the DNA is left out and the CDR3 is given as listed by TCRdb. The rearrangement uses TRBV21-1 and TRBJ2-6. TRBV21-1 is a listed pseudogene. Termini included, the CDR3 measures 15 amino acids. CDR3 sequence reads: CASSQSRSGANVLTL.

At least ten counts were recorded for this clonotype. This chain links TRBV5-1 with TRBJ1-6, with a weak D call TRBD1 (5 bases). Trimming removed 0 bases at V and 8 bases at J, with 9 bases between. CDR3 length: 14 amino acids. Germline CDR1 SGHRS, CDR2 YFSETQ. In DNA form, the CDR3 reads TGCGCCAGCAGCTTGGAGGGGCTCGATTCACCCCTCCACTTT. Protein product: CASSLEGLDSPLHF.

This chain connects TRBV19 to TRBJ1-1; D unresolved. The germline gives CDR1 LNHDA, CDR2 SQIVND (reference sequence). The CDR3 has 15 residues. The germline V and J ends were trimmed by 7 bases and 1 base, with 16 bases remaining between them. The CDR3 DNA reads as TGTGCCAGTACTCAGGTGGACGTAGGGAACACTGAAGCTTTCTTT. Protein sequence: CASTQVDVGNTEAFF.